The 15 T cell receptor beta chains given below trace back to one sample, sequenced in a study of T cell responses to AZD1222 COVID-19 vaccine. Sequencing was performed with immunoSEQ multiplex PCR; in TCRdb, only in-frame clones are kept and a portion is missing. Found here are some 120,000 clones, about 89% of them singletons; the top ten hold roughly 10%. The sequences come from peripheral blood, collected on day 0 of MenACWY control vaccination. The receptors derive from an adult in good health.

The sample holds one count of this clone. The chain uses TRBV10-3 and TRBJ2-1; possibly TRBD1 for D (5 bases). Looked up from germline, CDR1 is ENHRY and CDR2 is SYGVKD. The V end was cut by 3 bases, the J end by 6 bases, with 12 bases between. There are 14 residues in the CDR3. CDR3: CAISEAGLGNEQFF. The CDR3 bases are TGTGCCATCAGTGAAGCAGGGTTAGGCAATGAGCAGTTCTTC.

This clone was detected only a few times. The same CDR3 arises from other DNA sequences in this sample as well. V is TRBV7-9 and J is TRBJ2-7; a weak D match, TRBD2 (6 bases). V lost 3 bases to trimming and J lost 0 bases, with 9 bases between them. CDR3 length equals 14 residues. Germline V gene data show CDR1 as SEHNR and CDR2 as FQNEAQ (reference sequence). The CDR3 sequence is CASSFTGGSYEQYF. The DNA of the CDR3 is TGTGCCAGCAGCTTTACCGGGGGCTCCTACGAGCAGTACTTC.

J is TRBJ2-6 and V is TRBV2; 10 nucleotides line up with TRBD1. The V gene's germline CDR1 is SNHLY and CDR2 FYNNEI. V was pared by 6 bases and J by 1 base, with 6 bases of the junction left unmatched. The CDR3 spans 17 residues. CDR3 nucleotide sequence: TGTGCCAGCAGAGGGACAGGGGAGTTTTCTGGGGCCAACGTCCTGACTTTC. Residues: CASRGTGEFSGANVLTF.

The CDR3 DNA reads as TGTGCCAGCAACGCAGGGTCCGATGAGCAGTTCTTC. Residues: CASNAGSDEQFF. The rearrangement uses TRBV3-1 (or the pseudogene TRBV3-2) and TRBJ2-1; a possible D gene is TRBD1 (5 bases). The CDR3 has 12 residues. Trimming stripped 7 bases from V and 8 bases from J, with 12 bases between. Per the germline V gene, CDR1 is LGHDT and CDR2 is YNNKEL (reference sequence).

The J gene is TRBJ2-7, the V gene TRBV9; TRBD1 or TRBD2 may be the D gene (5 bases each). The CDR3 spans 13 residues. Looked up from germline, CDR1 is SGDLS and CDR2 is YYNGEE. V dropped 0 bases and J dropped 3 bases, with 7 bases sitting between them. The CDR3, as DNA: TGTGCCAGCAGCGTAGGGGGGATCTACGAGCAGTACTTC. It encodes CASSVGGIYEQYF.

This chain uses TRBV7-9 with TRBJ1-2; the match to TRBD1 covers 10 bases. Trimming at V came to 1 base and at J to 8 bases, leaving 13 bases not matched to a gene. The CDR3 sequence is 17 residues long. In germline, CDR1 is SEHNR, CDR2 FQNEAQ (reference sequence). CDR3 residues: CASSLEPYRTGGEGYTF. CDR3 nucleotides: TGTGCCAGCAGCTTAGAGCCCTACCGGACAGGGGGGGAAGGCTACACCTTC.

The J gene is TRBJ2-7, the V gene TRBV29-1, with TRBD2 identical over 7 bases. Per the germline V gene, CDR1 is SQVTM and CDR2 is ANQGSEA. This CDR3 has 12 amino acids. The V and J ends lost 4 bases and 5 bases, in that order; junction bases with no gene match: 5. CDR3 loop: CSVGWGGDEQYF. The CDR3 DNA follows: TGCAGCGTTGGGTGGGGAGGGGACGAGCAGTACTTC.

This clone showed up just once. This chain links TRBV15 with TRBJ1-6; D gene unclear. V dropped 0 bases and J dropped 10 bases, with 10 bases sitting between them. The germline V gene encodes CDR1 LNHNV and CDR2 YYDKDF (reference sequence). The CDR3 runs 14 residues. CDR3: CATSRDLEGSPLHF. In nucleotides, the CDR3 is TGTGCCACCAGCAGAGATTTGGAGGGCTCACCCCTCCACTTT.

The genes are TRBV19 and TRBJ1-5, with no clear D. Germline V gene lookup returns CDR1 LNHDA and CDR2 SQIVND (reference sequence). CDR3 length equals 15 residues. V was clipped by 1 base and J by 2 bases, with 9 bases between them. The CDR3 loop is CASSIGSYGNQPQHF. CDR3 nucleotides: TGTGCCAGTAGTATAGGATCTTACGGCAATCAGCCCCAGCATTTT.

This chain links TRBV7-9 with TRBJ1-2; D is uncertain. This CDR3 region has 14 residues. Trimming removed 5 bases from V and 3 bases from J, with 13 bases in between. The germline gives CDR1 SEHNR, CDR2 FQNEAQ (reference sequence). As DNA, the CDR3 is TGTGCCAGCAGCCCTGACTTATTGTACTATGGCTACACCTTC. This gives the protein CASSPDLLYYGYTF.

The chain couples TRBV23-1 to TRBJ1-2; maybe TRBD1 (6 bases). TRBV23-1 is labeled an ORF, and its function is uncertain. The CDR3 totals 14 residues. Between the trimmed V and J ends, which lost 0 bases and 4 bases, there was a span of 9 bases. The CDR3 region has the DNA TGCGCCAGCAGTCAATCAAGCAGGGGCTATGGCTACACCTTC. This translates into CASSQSSRGYGYTF.

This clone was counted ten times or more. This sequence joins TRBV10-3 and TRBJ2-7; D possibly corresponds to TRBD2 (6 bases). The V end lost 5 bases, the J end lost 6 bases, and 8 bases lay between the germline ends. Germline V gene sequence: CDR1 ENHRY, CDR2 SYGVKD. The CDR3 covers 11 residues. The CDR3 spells CAISSGAEQYF. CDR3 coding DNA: TGTGCCATCAGTTCGGGAGCCGAGCAGTACTTC.

The CDR3 sequence: CASSFGSMNTEAFF. CDR3 nucleotides: TGTGCCAGCAGCTTTGGTTCCATGAACACTGAAGCTTTCTTT. The chain joins TRBV7-2 to TRBJ1-1; no reliable D call. The germline CDR1 and CDR2 sequences are SGHTA and FQGNSA. Between the trimmed V and J ends, which lost 3 bases and 0 bases, there was a span of 8 bases. There are 14 residues in the CDR3. The variable domain in full, with the rest retrieved from reference TRBV7-2 and TRBJ1-1, is GAGVSQSPSNKVTEKGKDVELRCDPISGHTALYWYRQSLGQGLEFLIYFQGNSAPDKSGLPSDRFSAERTGGSVSTLTIQRTQQEDSAVYLCASSFGSMNTEAFFGQGTRLTVV.

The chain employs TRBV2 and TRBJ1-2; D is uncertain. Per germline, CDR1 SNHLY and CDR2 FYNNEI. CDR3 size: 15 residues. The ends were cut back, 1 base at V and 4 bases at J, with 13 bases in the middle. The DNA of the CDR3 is TGTGCCAGCAGTGAAGGAAGCACAAGTTTCTATGGCTACACCTTC. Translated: CASSEGSTSFYGYTF.

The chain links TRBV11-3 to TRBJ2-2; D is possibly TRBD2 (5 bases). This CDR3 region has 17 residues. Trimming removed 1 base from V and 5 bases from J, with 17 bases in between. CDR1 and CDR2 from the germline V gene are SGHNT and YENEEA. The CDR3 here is CASSLGHSEHPTGELFF. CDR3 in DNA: TGTGCCAGCAGCTTAGGGCATAGCGAGCACCCAACCGGGGAGCTGTTTTTT.